The TCR beta chain under discussion was sequenced for a study of shared clonotypes between healthy human individuals. Study-wide results and caveats: Naive subsets generally had larger estimated richness than memory subsets.

Note on this clone: The antigen is undetermined.

The naive CD8 population came from CD45RO-negative cells selected for CCR7, without terminally differentiated effector memory CD45RA+ cells. Participating donors were healthy, HIV-negative adults free of recent acute infections or vaccinations. The assay used deep level. The method was immunoSEQ multiplex PCR; TCRdb's version includes in-frame clones alone and lacks a portion of them. The table records 1.5 million to 2.5 million clones, roughly 94% of them present only once. The V and J ends lost 3 bases and 6 bases respectively, with 8 bases between them. CDR1 and CDR2 (germline): LGHNA, YSLEER. The CDR3 has 13 amino acids.

The TCR originated in a man aged 18 to 35 in good health. The chain employs TRBV4-3 and TRBJ2-2; D is ambiguous. Sequences were obtained from naive CD8+ T cells sorted from blood. CDR3 DNA: TGCGCCAGCAGCCATTACGAGGCCGGGGAGCTGTTTTTT. It codes for CASSHYEAGELFF.